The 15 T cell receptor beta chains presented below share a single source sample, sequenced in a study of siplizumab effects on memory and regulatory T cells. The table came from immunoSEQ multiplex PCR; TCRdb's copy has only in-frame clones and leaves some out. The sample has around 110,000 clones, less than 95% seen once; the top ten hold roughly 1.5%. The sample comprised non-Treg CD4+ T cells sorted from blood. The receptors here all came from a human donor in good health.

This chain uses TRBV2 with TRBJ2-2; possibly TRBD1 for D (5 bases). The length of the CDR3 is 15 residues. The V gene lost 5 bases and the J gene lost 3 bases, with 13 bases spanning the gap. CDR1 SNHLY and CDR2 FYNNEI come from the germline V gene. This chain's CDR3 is CASSLRGLDTGELFF. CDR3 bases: TGTGCCAGCAGTCTTAGGGGTTTGGACACCGGGGAGCTGTTTTTT.

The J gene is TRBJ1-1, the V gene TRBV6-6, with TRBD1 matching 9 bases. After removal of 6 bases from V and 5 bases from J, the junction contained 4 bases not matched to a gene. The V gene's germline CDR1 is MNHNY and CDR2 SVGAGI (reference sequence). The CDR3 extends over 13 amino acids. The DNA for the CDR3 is TGTGCCAGCAGGCCGACAGGGGGAACTGAAGCTTTCTTT. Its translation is CASRPTGGTEAFF.

For the CDR3, the DNA is TGTGCCAGCAGCAGACAGGGGGCAGATACGCAGTATTTT. It translates to CASSRQGADTQYF. This rearrangement joins TRBV27 to TRBJ2-3; 9 bases align to TRBD1. This CDR3 comprises 13 residues. Germline assignment: CDR1 MNHEY and CDR2 SMNVEV (reference sequence). Trimming removed 6 bases from V and 4 bases from J; junction bases left unmatched: 2.

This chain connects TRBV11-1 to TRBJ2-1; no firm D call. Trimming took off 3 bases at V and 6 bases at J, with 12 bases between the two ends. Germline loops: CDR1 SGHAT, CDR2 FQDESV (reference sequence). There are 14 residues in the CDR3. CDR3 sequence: CASSFNRQSNEQFF. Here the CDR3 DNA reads TGTGCCAGCAGCTTCAACAGACAAAGCAATGAGCAGTTCTTC.

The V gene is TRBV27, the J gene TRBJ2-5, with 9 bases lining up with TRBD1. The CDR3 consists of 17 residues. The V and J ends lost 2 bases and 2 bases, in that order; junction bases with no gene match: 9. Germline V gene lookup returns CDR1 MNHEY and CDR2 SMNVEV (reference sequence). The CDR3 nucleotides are TGTGCCAGCAGTTTAGGGACAGGGCAACATAGGCAAGAGACCCAGTACTTC. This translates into CASSLGTGQHRQETQYF.

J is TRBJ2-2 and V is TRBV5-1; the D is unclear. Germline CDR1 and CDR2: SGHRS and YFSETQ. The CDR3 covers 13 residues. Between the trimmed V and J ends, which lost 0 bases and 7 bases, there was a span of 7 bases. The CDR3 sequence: CASSLDLNGELFF. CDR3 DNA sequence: TGCGCCAGCAGCTTGGACTTGAACGGGGAGCTGTTTTTT. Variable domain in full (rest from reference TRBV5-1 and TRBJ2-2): KAGVTQTPRYLIKTRGQQVTLSCSPISGHRSVSWYQQTPGQGLQFLFEYFSETQRNKGNFPGRFSGRQFSNSRSEMNVSTLELGDSALYLCASSLDLNGELFFGEGSRLTVL.

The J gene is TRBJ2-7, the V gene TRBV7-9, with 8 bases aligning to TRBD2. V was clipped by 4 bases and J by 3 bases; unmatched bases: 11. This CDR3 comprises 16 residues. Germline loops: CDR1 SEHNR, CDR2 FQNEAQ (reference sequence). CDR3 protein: CASSSPSGGGYYEQYF. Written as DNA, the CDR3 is TGTGCCAGCAGCTCACCTTCTGGCGGGGGGTACTACGAGCAGTACTTC. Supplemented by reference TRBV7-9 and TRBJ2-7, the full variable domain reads DTGVSQNPRHKITKRGQNVTFRCDPISEHNRLYWYRQTLGQGPEFLTYFQNEAQLEKSRLLSDRFSAERPKGSFSTLEIQRTEQGDSAMYLCASSSPSGGGYYEQYFGPGTRLTVT.

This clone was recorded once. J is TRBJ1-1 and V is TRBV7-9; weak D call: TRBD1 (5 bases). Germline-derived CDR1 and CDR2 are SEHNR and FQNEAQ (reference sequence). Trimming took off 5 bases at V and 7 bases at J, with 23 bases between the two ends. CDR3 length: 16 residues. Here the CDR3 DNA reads TGTGCCAGCAGCCACCGCTTACCATTTGGGACCGTTGAAGCTTTCTTT. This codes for CASSHRLPFGTVEAFF.

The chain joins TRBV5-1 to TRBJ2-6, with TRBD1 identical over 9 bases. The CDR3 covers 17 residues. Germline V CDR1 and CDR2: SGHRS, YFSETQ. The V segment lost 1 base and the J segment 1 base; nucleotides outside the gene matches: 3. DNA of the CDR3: TGCGCCAGCAGCTTGTCGACAGGGGGATCTGGGGCCAACGTCCTGACTTTC. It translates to CASSLSTGGSGANVLTF.

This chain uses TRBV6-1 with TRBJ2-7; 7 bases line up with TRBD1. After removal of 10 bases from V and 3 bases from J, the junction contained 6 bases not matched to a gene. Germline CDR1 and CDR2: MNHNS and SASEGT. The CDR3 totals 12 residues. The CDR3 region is CAIRRDSYEQYF. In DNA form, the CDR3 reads TGTGCCATCCGCCGGGACAGCTACGAGCAGTACTTC.

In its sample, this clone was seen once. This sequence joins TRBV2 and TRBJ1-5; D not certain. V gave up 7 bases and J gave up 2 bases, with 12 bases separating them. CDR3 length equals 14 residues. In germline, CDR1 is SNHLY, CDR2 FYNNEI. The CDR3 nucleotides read TGTGCCAGCAAGGACCCCGACGGCAATCAGCCCCAGCATTTT. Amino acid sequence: CASKDPDGNQPQHF.

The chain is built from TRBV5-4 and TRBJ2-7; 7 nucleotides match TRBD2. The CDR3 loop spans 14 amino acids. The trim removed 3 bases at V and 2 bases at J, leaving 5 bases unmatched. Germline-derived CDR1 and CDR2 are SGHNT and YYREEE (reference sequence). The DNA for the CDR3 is TGTGCCAGCAGCTCCCCTAGCGGCCCCTACGAGCAGTACTTC. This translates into CASSSPSGPYEQYF.

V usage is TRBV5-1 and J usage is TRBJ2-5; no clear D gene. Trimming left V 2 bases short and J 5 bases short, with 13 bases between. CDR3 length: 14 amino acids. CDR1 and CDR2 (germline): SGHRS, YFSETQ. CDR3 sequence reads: CASSFGSLGETQYF. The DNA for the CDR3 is TGCGCCAGCAGCTTCGGCTCTTTGGGGGAGACCCAGTACTTC.

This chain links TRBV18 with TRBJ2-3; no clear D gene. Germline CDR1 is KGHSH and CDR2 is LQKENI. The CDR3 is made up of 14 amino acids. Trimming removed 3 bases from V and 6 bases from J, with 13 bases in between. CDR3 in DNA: TGTGCCAGCTCACCGGGCCTGGAGAGGGATACGCAGTATTTT. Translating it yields CASSPGLERDTQYF.

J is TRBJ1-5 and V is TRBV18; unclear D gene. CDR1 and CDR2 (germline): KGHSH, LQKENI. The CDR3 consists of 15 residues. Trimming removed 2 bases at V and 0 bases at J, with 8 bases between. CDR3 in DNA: TGTGCCAGCTCACCAGAAGGCTATAGCAATCAGCCCCAGCATTTT. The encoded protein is CASSPEGYSNQPQHF.